The next 15 T cell receptor beta chains were all read from a single sample in a study of read filtering for tumor transcriptome and immune sequencing. This library used approximately 370 ng RNA and molecular barcoded adaptors spanning alpha/delta and beta/gamma chains. MiXCR was run by TCRdb on the reads, yielding one entry per CDR3 protein. The sample gives 50,000 or so distinct CDR3 sequences, approximately 12% of which show up once; approximately 14% is in the top ten. The sequenced sample consisted of a population of CD138-negative cells sorted from bone marrow. Every receptor here comes from a donor aged 40 or over with multiple myeloma.

This clonotype was observed a handful of times. A clone one base away is much larger, so this may be a read error. The genes are TRBV29-1 and TRBJ1-4; no definite D call. The V gene's germline CDR1 is SQVTM and CDR2 ANQGSEA. The CDR3 is 13 amino acids. Here the CDR3 reads CSVEEGWSEELFF. The CDR3 bases are TGCAGCGTTGAAGAGGGGTGGAGTGAAGAACTGTTTTTT.

As to this clonotype: This may come from a read error, since a much larger clone is one base off. This chain connects TRBV15 to TRBJ1-2; D gene ambiguous. The CDR3 loop spans 14 amino acids. Germline V gives CDR1 LNHNV, CDR2 YYDKDF (reference sequence). CDR3 DNA: TGTGCCACCAGCAGAGATCGGCAGAGCTATCGCTACACCTTC. Amino acid sequence: CATSRDRQSYRYTF.

This clonotype was counted ten times or more. The chain couples TRBV24-1 to TRBJ2-1; D is unresolved. Trimming took off 1 base at V and 8 bases at J, with 14 bases between the two ends. The CDR3 is made up of 15 amino acids. Germline V CDR1 and CDR2: KGHDR, SFDVKD. The CDR3 coding sequence is TGTGCCACCAGTGATTTCAAGGCTAGTCCGTATGAGCAGTTCTTC. Protein: CATSDFKASPYEQFF.

With respect to this clonotype: The conserved final phenylalanine or tryptophan is absent from the CDR3, which likely points to a read error. The J gene is TRBJ1-5, the V gene TRBV19; 7 bases agree with TRBD1. Germline CDR1 and CDR2: LNHDA and SQIVND (reference sequence). This CDR3 comprises 14 residues. CDR3 protein: CASTRGQYSQPQHY. CDR3 DNA sequence: TGCGCCAGTACCCGGGGACAGTACAGTCAGCCCCAGCATTAT.

There are many counts of this clonotype. CDR3 region: CASKAGTGGNEQFF. For the CDR3, the DNA is TGTGCCAGCAAAGCCGGGACAGGGGGTAATGAGCAGTTCTTC. This rearrangement joins TRBV6-5 to TRBJ2-1; 11 bases agree with TRBD1. J gave up 7 bases and V 7 bases, and 6 bases lay outside the gene matches. Germline values: CDR1 MNHEY, CDR2 SVGAGI. The CDR3 is 14 amino acids.

This clonotype occurred many times. Written as DNA, the CDR3 is TGTGCCTGGAGTGAAGAGACCGGGAGGCAAGAGACCCAGTACTTC. Amino acid sequence: CAWSEETGRQETQYF. The chain has TRBV30 and TRBJ2-5; TRBD2 aligns across 7 bases. With 1 base clipped from V and 2 bases from J, the junction kept 7 bases outside the gene matches. This CDR3 is built from 15 residues. Germline CDR1 is GTSNPN and CDR2 is SVGIG (reference sequence).

This clonotype came up many times. The gene calls are TRBV5-8 and TRBJ2-3, with 10 bases fitting TRBD2. V was pared by 5 bases and J by 1 base, with 4 bases of the junction left unmatched. The germline gives CDR1 SGHTS, CDR2 YDEGEE. The CDR3 is 15 residues long. The CDR3 sequence: CASSLSGRGTDTQYF. CDR3 nucleotides: TGTGCCAGCAGTTTAAGCGGGAGGGGCACAGATACGCAGTATTTT. The full variable domain, rest sourced from reference TRBV5-8 and TRBJ2-3, is EAGVTQSPTHLIKTRGQQATLRCSPISGHTSVYWYQQALGLGLQFLLWYDEGEERNRGNFPPRFSGRQFPNYSSELNVNALELEDSALYLCASSLSGRGTDTQYFGPGTRLTVL.

This clonotype was picked up many times. The chain is built from TRBV6-2 or TRBV6-3 and TRBJ1-1; D is unresolved. Trimming stripped 3 bases from V and 3 bases from J, with 11 bases between. The CDR3 is 14 amino acids. CDR1 and CDR2 from the germline V gene are MNHEY and SVGEGT. The DNA for the CDR3 is TGTGCCAGCAGTTATGATAAAGGATACACTGAAGCTTTCTTT. As protein: CASSYDKGYTEAFF.

This clonotype was counted once. The chain recombines TRBV7-9 with TRBJ1-3; D is unresolved. The CDR3 is 12 amino acids. CDR1 and CDR2 from the germline V gene are SEHNR and FQNEAQ (reference sequence). Trimming left V 5 bases short and J 0 bases short, with 2 bases between. The CDR3 region has the DNA TGTGCCAGCAGCAACTCTGGAAACACCATATATTTT. This codes for CASSNSGNTIYF.

This clonotype was recorded many times. This chain uses TRBV7-2 with TRBJ1-5; TRBD1 is a possible D gene (5 bases). Germline V CDR1 and CDR2: SGHTA, FQGNSA. The ends were cut back, 2 bases at V and 0 bases at J, with 14 bases in the middle. The CDR3 consists of 17 residues. The CDR3 loop is CASSLMGTVNSNQPQHF. CDR3 DNA sequence: TGTGCCAGCAGCTTAATGGGGACGGTCAATAGCAATCAGCCCCAGCATTTT. The entire variable domain, with the rest obtained from reference TRBV7-2 and TRBJ1-5, is as follows: GAGVSQSPSNKVTEKGKDVELRCDPISGHTALYWYRQSLGQGLEFLIYFQGNSAPDKSGLPSDRFSAERTGGSVSTLTIQRTQQEDSAVYLCASSLMGTVNSNQPQHFGDGTRLSIL.

There are a few counts of this clonotype. The rearrangement uses TRBV20-1 and TRBJ2-7; the match to TRBD1 covers 7 bases. The germline gives CDR1 DFQATT, CDR2 SNEGSKA (reference sequence). The trim removed 3 bases at V and 6 bases at J, leaving 14 bases unmatched. The CDR3 runs to 15 residues. CDR3 bases: TGCAGTGCTAGCTACACCGGGACAGAAGCCTGCGAGCAGTACTTC. This gives the protein CSASYTGTEACEQYF.

This clonotype was observed at least ten times. The chain couples TRBV30 to TRBJ1-1; the match to TRBD1 covers 9 bases. Germline V CDR1 and CDR2: GTSNPN, SVGIG (reference sequence). The length of the CDR3 is 14 residues. The junction had 7 bases not matched to a gene; V was cut back by 5 bases and J by 3 bases. CDR3 sequence (DNA): TGTGCCTGGCGGGGACAGGGTGGGGACACTGAAGCTTTCTTT. It specifies CAWRGQGGDTEAFF.

This clonotype was counted many times. The rearrangement uses TRBV5-1 and TRBJ2-1, with D perhaps TRBD1 (6 bases). Germline assignment: CDR1 SGHRS and CDR2 YFSETQ. This CDR3 is built from 17 residues. Trimming stripped 0 bases from V and 5 bases from J, with 18 bases between. The CDR3 DNA follows: TGCGCCAGCAGCTTGGCACCCGGGACACAAATTAACAATGAGCAGTTCTTC. Protein sequence: CASSLAPGTQINNEQFF.

This clonotype was seen more than once but under ten times. The rearrangement links TRBV24-1 to TRBJ1-1; a possible D gene is TRBD1 (5 bases). V lost 8 bases, J lost 4 bases, and 13 bases lay in between. Per the germline V gene, CDR1 is KGHDR and CDR2 is SFDVKD. The length of the CDR3 is 13 residues. Written as DNA, the CDR3 is TGTGCCACCACCGGGGCCGGGGGCACTGAAGCTTTCTTT. Translated, it gives CATTGAGGTEAFF.

V gene TRBV18 combines with J gene TRBJ2-2; no clear D gene. This CDR3 has 14 residues. V was cut by 2 bases and J by 3 bases, with 7 bases left in between. Germline loops: CDR1 KGHSH, CDR2 LQKENI. CDR3 sequence reads: CASSPYRDTGELFF. CDR3 DNA sequence: TGTGCCAGCTCACCATACCGAGACACCGGGGAGCTGTTTTTT.